This is a list of T cell receptor beta chains from one sample in a study of T-cell memory formation after mild COVID-19. TCRdb fed the 5' RACE reads into MiXCR, producing one record per CDR3 protein. This sample has under 200,000 distinct CDR3 sequences, with around a third found just once. Sample: PBMCs or a T cell subset sorted from them (not recorded which). The receptors stem from an adult woman who had mild COVID-19 (a few samples of this study predate the infection). Cell type and time point are not known. Each CDR3 is given with its conserved first and last residue. The order of the fields is J gene, D gene, V gene, clone size, CDR3 protein, CDR3 DNA. D genes are given only for firm matches. Expanded clones get a size class; other rows say once, few or many, or leave the size out.

>TRBJ2-7|TRBD1|TRBV6-5|-
CASTFRQGSEQYF
TGTGCCAGCACCTTCCGACAGGGGTCAGAGCAGTACTTC
>TRBJ2-1|TRBD2|TRBV6-2/TRBV6-3|-
CASSYLAGRYNEQFF
TGTGCCAGCAGCTACCTAGCGGGCCGCTACAATGAGCAGTTCTTC
>TRBJ2-5|TRBD2|TRBV10-3|-
CAISESGGEGTQYF
TGTGCCATCAGTGAGTCCGGGGGGGAAGGGACCCAGTACTTC
>TRBJ2-3|-|TRBV3-1|-
CATRAIGDTQYF
TGTGCCACTCGGGCCATTGGAGATACGCAGTATTTT
>TRBJ2-1|TRBD2|TRBV20-1|-
CSASGTSGGANEQFF
TGCAGTGCCTCCGGGACTAGCGGGGGGGCCAATGAGCAGTTCTTC
>TRBJ2-7|TRBD2|TRBV20-1|-
CSARDQGLAGVYEQYF
TGCAGTGCTAGAGATCAGGGACTAGCGGGAGTCTACGAGCAGTACTTC
>TRBJ2-1|TRBD2|TRBV20-1|-
CSARESGRRREGRDEQFF
TGCAGTGCTAGAGAAAGTGGGAGAAGGCGGGAGGGTAGGGATGAGCAGTTCTTC
>TRBJ2-1|TRBD2|TRBV11-2|few
CASTLAGGNNEQFF
TGTGCCAGCACCCTAGCGGGAGGGAACAATGAGCAGTTCTTC
>TRBJ1-1|-|TRBV29-1|-
CSGRRDATEAFF
TGCAGCGGTCGCAGGGACGCCACTGAAGCTTTCTTT
>TRBJ2-4|-|TRBV4-1|-
CASSQEGGGYGAKNIQYF
TGCGCCAGCAGCCAAGAGGGTGGAGGGTATGGAGCCAAAAACATTCAGTACTTC
>TRBJ2-4|TRBD2|TRBV14|-
CASSQDTKVAGGRLAKNIQYF
TGTGCCAGCAGCCAAGATACGAAGGTAGCGGGGGGCCGTCTAGCCAAAAACATTCAGTACTTC
>TRBJ2-7|TRBD1|TRBV20-1|-
CSARQDRGFSHEQYF
TGCAGTGCTAGACAGGACAGGGGATTTTCCCACGAGCAGTACTTC
>TRBJ2-5|TRBD2|TRBV19|few
CASSIPPAGGGETQYF
TGTGCCAGTAGTATTCCACCGGCGGGGGGAGGAGAGACCCAGTACTTC
>TRBJ1-2|TRBD1|TRBV4-2|-
CASSQEPDRGYGYTF
TGTGCCAGCAGCCAAGAGCCCGACAGGGGGTATGGCTACACCTTC
>TRBJ2-7|TRBD2|TRBV4-2|-
CASSLRSGDSYEQYF
TGTGCCAGCAGCCTACGTAGCGGGGACTCCTACGAGCAGTACTTC
>TRBJ2-5|TRBD1|TRBV6-2/TRBV6-3|-
CASSYSRTGSETQYF
TGTGCCAGCAGTTACTCGAGGACAGGTTCGGAGACCCAGTACTTC